Each of the 24 T cell receptor beta chains below was sequenced from the same sample in a study of T cells in Graves' hyperthyroidism and ophthalmopathy. Amplification of TCR beta CDR3 regions was performed using RNA transcripts as template. A set of HTBI primers served as the primers for a first-round RT-PCR of the TCR CDR3. One entry per CDR3 protein results from TCRdb running MiXCR on the multiplex PCR reads. The table has some 250,000 distinct CDR3 sequences, just over 14% seen once. Input material: blood. These receptors came from a woman between 40 and 55 years old with Graves' hyperthyroidism that later progressed to Graves' ophthalmopathy.

Many counts were recorded for this clonotype. The V call is TRBV6-5, the J call TRBJ1-1; TRBD1 aligns across 7 bases. The CDR3 is made up of 15 amino acids. The V segment lost 2 bases and the J segment 0 bases; nucleotides outside the gene matches: 3. Germline V gene data show CDR1 as MNHEY and CDR2 as SVGAGI. For the CDR3, the DNA is TGTGCCAGCAGTTACAGGGACAGCTTGAACACTGAAGCTTTCTTT. It translates to CASSYRDSLNTEAFF.

This chain connects TRBV6-2 or TRBV6-3 to TRBJ2-2; D possibly corresponds to TRBD2 (5 bases). This CDR3 region has 15 residues. From germline, CDR1 is MNHEY and CDR2 SVGEGT. Deletions cut 1 base from V and 5 bases from J, with 11 bases between. The CDR3 is CASSYWAEGTGELFF. For the CDR3, the DNA is TGTGCCAGCAGTTACTGGGCCGAGGGAACCGGGGAGCTGTTTTTT.

This chain links TRBV28 with TRBJ2-1; 10 positions agree with TRBD2. The germline V gene has CDR1 MDHEN and CDR2 SYDVKM. J was trimmed by 4 bases and V by 3 bases; bases with no gene match: 6. The CDR3 loop spans 16 amino acids. The DNA for the CDR3 is TGTGCCAGCAGTTTTCAGCGGACTAGCGGTTACAATGAGCAGTTCTTC. It encodes CASSFQRTSGYNEQFF.

This clonotype was counted at least ten times. The chain combines TRBV2 with TRBJ2-2, with D perhaps matching TRBD2 (5 bases). The CDR3 covers 15 residues. V was cut by 3 bases and J by 5 bases, with 13 bases left in between. Germline V gene lookup returns CDR1 SNHLY and CDR2 FYNNEI. The CDR3: CASSEVPRRTGELFF. Here the CDR3 DNA reads TGTGCCAGCAGTGAGGTTCCCAGGAGGACCGGGGAGCTGTTTTTT.

This clonotype was picked up a small number of times. This sequence joins TRBV6-1 and TRBJ1-2; TRBD1 aligns across 9 bases. The CDR3 runs to 16 residues. Germline trimming cut 0 bases from V and 4 bases from J; bases unmatched to any gene: 6. CDR1 is MNHNS, CDR2 SASEGT, per germline. The CDR3: CASSEAVTGGGYGYTF. Written as DNA, the CDR3 is TGTGCCAGCAGTGAAGCGGTCACAGGGGGCGGCTATGGCTACACCTTC.

This clonotype was seen ten or more times. The chain has TRBV18 and TRBJ2-1, with 11 nucleotides matching TRBD2. CDR1 KGHSH and CDR2 LQKENI come from the germline V gene. The CDR3 has 15 amino acids. The junction had 3 bases not matched to a gene; V was cut back by 4 bases and J by 4 bases. CDR3 amino acids: CASSLTSGSYNEQFF. CDR3 in DNA: TGTGCCAGCTCACTAACTAGCGGGAGTTACAATGAGCAGTTCTTC.

This clonotype has ten or more counts. This rearrangement joins TRBV29-1 to TRBJ2-7; D remains ambiguous. The CDR3 has 15 residues. Germline CDR1 reads SQVTM; CDR2 reads ANQGSEA. V lost 6 bases and J 0 bases, leaving 18 bases between the germline ends. This chain's CDR3 is CSVRVVAVSSYEQYF. CDR3 bases: TGCAGCGTACGGGTAGTGGCGGTTAGCTCCTACGAGCAGTACTTC.

The table lists this clonotype with many counts. The J gene is TRBJ1-1, the V gene TRBV6-5, with no clear D. The CDR3 is 15 amino acids. Per the germline V gene, CDR1 is MNHEY and CDR2 is SVGAGI. V lost 2 bases and J 1 base, leaving 11 bases between the germline ends. This chain's CDR3 is CASSYTDGWNTEAFF. The CDR3, as DNA: TGTGCCAGCAGTTACACCGACGGCTGGAACACTGAAGCTTTCTTT.

This clonotype was recorded at least ten times. This chain connects TRBV4-2 to TRBJ2-7, with D possibly TRBD2 on 5 matching bases. The CDR3 extends over 16 amino acids. Germline CDR1 is LGHNA and CDR2 is YNFKEQ. Trimming removed 1 base at V and 2 bases at J, with 15 bases between. CDR3 region: CASSQGSGSGTYEQYF. In DNA form, the CDR3 reads TGTGCCAGCAGCCAAGGTAGTGGGAGTGGGACCTACGAGCAGTACTTC.

This chain links TRBV29-1 with TRBJ2-5; 9 positions match TRBD1. CDR3 size: 16 residues. CDR1 SQVTM and CDR2 ANQGSEA come from the germline V gene. The V segment lost 0 bases and the J segment 5 bases; nucleotides outside the gene matches: 10. The CDR3 region has the DNA TGCAGCGTTGAAGATCACGGACAGGGGAGGCGGGAGACCCAGTACTTC. This sequence encodes CSVEDHGQGRRETQYF. Full variable domain (remainder filled in from reference TRBV29-1 and TRBJ2-5): SAVISQKPSRDICQRGTSLTIQCQVDSQVTMMFWYRQQPGQSLTLIATANQGSEATYESGFVIDKFPISRPNLTFSTLTVSNMSPEDSSIYLCSVEDHGQGRRETQYFGPGTRLLVL.

This clonotype was counted ten times or more. V usage is TRBV28 and J usage is TRBJ2-5; possibly TRBD2 for D (6 bases). Per germline, CDR1 MDHEN and CDR2 SYDVKM. The CDR3 has 15 residues. Trimming stripped 2 bases from V and 5 bases from J, with 15 bases between. CDR3 in DNA: TGTGCCAGCAGTTTAGGCGGGAACCCCGCGGAGACCCAGTACTTC. This translates into CASSLGGNPAETQYF.

This clonotype was found a few times. V gene TRBV9 combines with J gene TRBJ2-1; D may be TRBD1 (6 bases). Germline CDR1 reads SGDLS; CDR2 reads YYNGEE. V was shortened by 7 bases and J by 4 bases, with 18 bases between the two germline ends. This CDR3 comprises 15 residues. The CDR3 reads CASAGWGRGYNEQFF. The DNA for the CDR3 is TGTGCCAGCGCTGGGTGGGGCAGGGGATACAATGAGCAGTTCTTC. The entire variable domain, with the rest obtained from reference TRBV9 and TRBJ2-1, is as follows: DSGVTQTPKHLITATGQRVTLRCSPRSGDLSVYWYQQSLDQGLQFLIQYYNGEERAKGNILERFSAQQFPDLHSELNLSSLELGDSALYFCASAGWGRGYNEQFFGPGTRLTVL.

The rearrangement joins TRBV3-1 to TRBJ2-5; 7 bases match TRBD2. This CDR3 has 14 amino acids. The trim removed 7 bases at V and 5 bases at J, leaving 10 bases unmatched. Germline V gives CDR1 LGHDT, CDR2 YNNKEL (reference sequence). As DNA, the CDR3 is TGTGCCAGCATTGGCGGGGAGGGGCGTGAGACCCAGTACTTC. Amino acid sequence: CASIGGEGRETQYF.

This clonotype has a count of ten or more. V usage is TRBV29-1 and J usage is TRBJ2-5, with 8 bases identical to TRBD1. Germline trimming cut 6 bases from V and 3 bases from J; bases unmatched to any gene: 0. Germline V gene lookup returns CDR1 SQVTM and CDR2 ANQGSEA. This CDR3 comprises 11 residues. The CDR3 here is CSVTGEETQYF. For the CDR3, the DNA is TGCAGCGTGACAGGGGAAGAGACCCAGTACTTC. Using reference TRBV29-1 and TRBJ2-5 for the parts outside the CDR3, the full variable domain is SAVISQKPSRDICQRGTSLTIQCQVDSQVTMMFWYRQQPGQSLTLIATANQGSEATYESGFVIDKFPISRPNLTFSTLTVSNMSPEDSSIYLCSVTGEETQYFGPGTRLLVL.

This clonotype was seen many times. V usage is TRBV5-1 and J usage is TRBJ1-1; perhaps TRBD1 as D (6 bases). CDR3 length equals 13 residues. The V gene's germline CDR1 is SGHRS and CDR2 YFSETQ. With 1 base removed from V and 5 bases from J, the gap between germline ends came to 9 bases. CDR3 protein: CASSLMQGTEAFF. The CDR3, as DNA: TGCGCCAGCAGCTTGATGCAGGGGACTGAAGCTTTCTTT.

This clonotype was detected many times. The chain combines TRBV2 with TRBJ2-7, with 8 bases identical to TRBD1. Per germline, CDR1 SNHLY and CDR2 FYNNEI. The CDR3 has 14 amino acids. Germline trimming cut 3 bases from V and 2 bases from J; bases unmatched to any gene: 3. DNA of the CDR3: TGTGCCAGCAGTGACGGCAGGGGGCCCTACGAGCAGTACTTC. Residues: CASSDGRGPYEQYF.

This clonotype came up many times. The chain couples TRBV4-1 to TRBJ1-1; the D is unclear. V was trimmed by 0 bases and J by 6 bases, leaving 14 bases between them. This CDR3 is 15 amino acids long. The germline CDR1 and CDR2 sequences are MGHRA and YSYEKL. This CDR3 reads CASSQDATPLAEAFF. The CDR3 DNA reads TGCGCCAGCAGCCAAGACGCAACTCCTCTAGCTGAAGCTTTCTTT.

This clonotype was recorded many times. The chain joins TRBV5-1 to TRBJ1-1, with a tentative D call TRBD1 (6 bases). The CDR3 spans 14 residues. Germline CDR1 is SGHRS and CDR2 is YFSETQ. The V end lost 2 bases, the J end lost 1 base, and 9 bases lay between the germline ends. CDR3 region: CASSFGTPNTEAFF. In nucleotides, the CDR3 is TGCGCCAGCAGCTTCGGGACACCGAACACTGAAGCTTTCTTT.

This clonotype was found many times. The chain is built from TRBV7-2 and TRBJ1-1; D might be TRBD1 (6 bases). Germline lookup yields CDR1 SGHTA and CDR2 FQGNSA. V lost 7 bases to trimming and J lost 1 base, with 13 bases between them. The CDR3 runs 14 residues. CDR3 sequence reads: CASTWGRGNTEAFF. The CDR3 DNA sequence: TGTGCCAGCACCTGGGGCAGGGGGAACACTGAAGCTTTCTTT.

This clonotype was detected many times. The V and J genes are TRBV28 and TRBJ2-1; possible D gene TRBD2, 6 bases. V gave up 5 bases and J gave up 5 bases, with 16 bases separating them. In germline, CDR1 is MDHEN, CDR2 SYDVKM. This CDR3 has 15 residues. The CDR3 reads CASSNILAPDNEQFF. The CDR3 bases are TGTGCCAGCAGTAACATTCTAGCGCCAGACAATGAGCAGTTCTTC.

This clonotype has ten or more counts. J is TRBJ2-1 and V is TRBV5-1; the D call may be TRBD1 or TRBD2 (5 bases each). The V end lost 4 bases, the J end lost 10 bases, and 21 bases lay between the germline ends. CDR3 size: 15 residues. The V gene's germline CDR1 is SGHRS and CDR2 YFSETQ. The CDR3 DNA reads as TGCGCCAGCAGCACACACCGGGACCCCAACAGGGAGCAGTTCTTC. Residues: CASSTHRDPNREQFF.

At least ten counts were recorded for this clonotype. CDR3: CASSPTPGRGLNTF. The CDR3, as DNA: TGTGCCAGCAGTCCGACCCCGGGCAGGGGGCTAAACACCTTC. The chain joins TRBV28 to TRBJ1-2; 8 bases are a match to TRBD1. Trimming took 5 bases from V and 12 from J; bases not matched to a gene: 14. This CDR3 contains 14 residues. Germline V gene lookup returns CDR1 MDHEN and CDR2 SYDVKM.

This clonotype has at least ten counts. The CDR3: CASSFSNTQYF. The DNA for the CDR3 is TGTGCCAGCAGCTTTTCGAATACGCAGTATTTT. V is TRBV11-2 and J is TRBJ2-3; D is ambiguous. Germline CDR1 is SGHAT and CDR2 is FQNNGV. The CDR3 is made up of 11 amino acids. V was cut by 3 bases and J by 7 bases, with 5 bases left in between. Complete variable domain (other parts from reference TRBV11-2 and TRBJ2-3): EAGVAQSPRYKIIEKRQSVAFWCNPISGHATLYWYQQILGQGPKLLIQFQNNGVVDDSQLPKDRFSAERLKGVDSTLKIQPAKLEDSAVYLCASSFSNTQYFGPGTRLTVL.

This clonotype appeared many times. V is TRBV18 and J is TRBJ1-5; 9 bases are a match to TRBD1. This CDR3 is built from 14 residues. The germline V gene has CDR1 KGHSH and CDR2 LQKENI. J lost 8 bases, V lost 6 bases, and 8 bases had no gene match. CDR3 bases: TGTGCCAGCTCGGGGACAGGGACGGTTAAGCCCCAGCATTTT. Amino acid sequence: CASSGTGTVKPQHF.